The 25 T cell receptor beta chains presented below share a single source sample, sequenced in a study of tumor-infiltrating lymphocytes in oesophageal squamous cell carcinoma (dated by TCRdb to 2016 to 2018). Libraries were prepared through PCR. This sample was sequenced with an Illumina HiSeq 2000. In-frame beta chains were kept once TCRdb had trimmed the public reads at Q25 with fastp and called clones with MiXCR. Every entry covers one CDR3 protein and lists the most common genes and DNA from its rows. A total of over 14,000 distinct CDR3 sequences appear in this sample, 46% of them only once. In total, the top ten clones hold approximately 45% of the sample. Sample: blood. All receptors come from a male donor with esophageal squamous cell carcinoma.

This clonotype appeared once. This sequence joins TRBV7-2 and TRBJ1-1, with D perhaps matching TRBD1 (6 bases). This CDR3 is built from 13 residues. Deletions cut 5 bases from V and 10 bases from J, with 17 bases between. CDR1 and CDR2 from the germline V gene are SGHTA and FQGNSA. CDR3 amino acids: CASSLLLAQGAFF. CDR3 in DNA: TGTGCCAGCAGCCTCTTGCTGGCACAGGGAGCTTTCTTT. Full variable domain (missing parts from reference TRBV7-2 and TRBJ1-1): GAGVSQSPSNKVTEKGKDVELRCDPISGHTALYWYRQSLGQGLEFLIYFQGNSAPDKSGLPSDRFSAERTGGSVSTLTIQRTQQEDSAVYLCASSLLLAQGAFFGQGTRLTVV.

J is TRBJ2-1 and V is TRBV6-8; 7 positions match TRBD1. The DNA end is more similar to TRBJ2-7, so the J call may be wrong. In germline, CDR1 is MNHGY, CDR2 SAAAGT. The length of the CDR3 is 15 residues. DNA for the CDR3: TGTGCCAGCAGTTACGGGACAGAATTCACAGATACGCAGTACTTC. This translates into CASSYGTEFTDTQYF.

The table lists this clonotype with a few counts. The chain links TRBV7-2 to TRBJ2-4; the match to TRBD2 covers 8 bases. CDR1 and CDR2 from the germline V gene are SGHTA and FQGNSA. After removal of 1 base from V and 6 bases from J, the junction contained 8 bases not matched to a gene. CDR3 length: 16 amino acids. The CDR3 nucleotides are TGTGCCAGCAGCTTAGATAGTAGGCTAGCGGGAAACATTCAGTACTTC. Its translation: CASSLDSRLAGNIQYF.

This clonotype was counted at least ten times. The V and J genes are TRBV7-9 and TRBJ2-3, with 13 bases matching TRBD2. CDR3 length: 17 amino acids. Germline CDR1 reads SEHNR; CDR2 reads FQNEAQ (reference sequence). The junction had 8 bases not matched to a gene; V was cut back by 5 bases and J by 3 bases. The CDR3 nucleotides are TGTGCCAGCAGCCAGCGACTAGCGGGAGGATTGACAGATACGCAGTATTTT. Residues: CASSQRLAGGLTDTQYF.

In its sample, this clonotype was seen once. The chain employs TRBV3-1 and TRBJ2-5; maybe TRBD2 (5 bases). Germline CDR1 and CDR2: LGHDT and YNNKEL (reference sequence). V lost 2 bases to trimming and J lost 8 bases, with 9 bases between them. The CDR3 consists of 12 residues. Here the CDR3 DNA reads TGTGCCAGCAGCCAACCTGGAGGAACCCAGTACTTC. This gives the protein CASSQPGGTQYF.

The table lists this clonotype with many counts. The V gene is TRBV11-2, the J gene TRBJ2-6, with 10 nucleotides matching TRBD1. Germline V gene sequence: CDR1 SGHAT, CDR2 FQNNGV. The CDR3 runs 18 residues. Trimming at V came to 7 bases and at J to 4 bases, leaving 13 bases not matched to a gene. The CDR3 sequence is CASTTIWDRGTGANVLTF. The CDR3 region has the DNA TGTGCCAGCACCACGATCTGGGACAGGGGAACAGGGGCCAACGTCCTGACTTTC.

This clonotype is deemed medium-sized. This chain connects TRBV6-1 to TRBJ2-1; 9 positions match TRBD1. The CDR3 is 15 amino acids. Unmatched junction bases numbered 10, after V lost 7 bases and J lost 6 bases. Germline lookup yields CDR1 MNHNS and CDR2 SASEGT. The CDR3: CASTPDRGVGNEQFF. The CDR3 DNA reads as TGTGCCAGCACTCCGGACAGGGGTGTGGGCAATGAGCAGTTCTTC.

The chain carries TRBV11-2 and TRBJ2-1, with a weak D call TRBD1 (6 bases). The CDR3 sequence is 19 residues long. Deletions cut 0 bases from V and 6 bases from J, with 24 bases between. Germline V lookup: CDR1 SGHAT, CDR2 FQNNGV. CDR3: CASSLEFESGAGVRNEQFF. CDR3 bases: TGTGCCAGCAGCTTAGAATTCGAGTCCGGGGCAGGGGTTCGCAATGAGCAGTTCTTC.

The chain joins TRBV7-2 to TRBJ2-1; 7 bases match TRBD2. The CDR3 has 14 residues. Germline lookup yields CDR1 SGHTA and CDR2 FQGNSA. Trimming removed 5 bases from V and 7 bases from J; junction bases left unmatched: 8. CDR3 nucleotide sequence: TGTGCCAGCAGCACAGTCGGACTAGTAAATGAGCAGTTCTTC. Amino acid sequence: CASSTVGLVNEQFF.

This clonotype was counted at least ten times. The chain links TRBV27 to TRBJ1-5; D gene unclear. Looked up from germline, CDR1 is MNHEY and CDR2 is SMNVEV (reference sequence). The CDR3 extends over 14 amino acids. The V gene lost 3 bases and the J gene lost 8 bases, with 14 bases spanning the gap. The DNA of the CDR3 is TGTGCCAGCAGTTTTGAGGGCCTGCTAGAGCCCCAGCATTTT. Protein product: CASSFEGLLEPQHF.

This rearrangement joins TRBV6-6 to TRBJ2-5; D might be TRBD1 (6 bases). CDR3 size: 13 residues. The germline V gene encodes CDR1 MNHNY and CDR2 SVGAGI (reference sequence). Deletions cut 5 bases from V and 6 bases from J, with 13 bases between. The CDR3: CASSEGRGQTQYF. The CDR3 DNA follows: TGTGCCAGCAGTGAGGGCAGGGGACAGACCCAGTACTTC.

The chain uses TRBV4-1 and TRBJ1-4; D possibly corresponds to TRBD1 (6 bases). V shed 1 base and J shed 4 bases, with 10 bases lying between them. Germline V gene sequence: CDR1 MGHRA, CDR2 YSYEKL. The length of the CDR3 is 15 residues. The DNA of the CDR3 is TGCGCCAGCAGCCAAGTGACAGGAGGTAATGAAAAACTGTTTTTT. Its translation is CASSQVTGGNEKLFF.

The chain joins TRBV7-6 to TRBJ2-3; D perhaps matches TRBD1 (5 bases). The closer fit of TRBJ1-1 to the DNA end suggests the J call may be wrong. This CDR3 comprises 15 residues. Germline CDR1 SGHVS, CDR2 FNYEAQ. CDR3 sequence (DNA): TGTGCCAGCAGCCCCCCCAGGGAATCGAACACTGAAGCTTTCTTT. Amino acids: CASSPPRESNTEAFF.

This chain joins TRBV7-6 and TRBJ2-5, with D perhaps TRBD2 (6 bases). The end of the DNA is better explained by TRBJ2-1, so the J call may be wrong. Germline lookup yields CDR1 SGHVS and CDR2 FNYEAQ. The CDR3 is made up of 16 amino acids. Written as DNA, the CDR3 is TGTGCCAGCAGTTCCGCTAGCGAACGCTCCTACAATGAGCAGTTCTTC. Its protein product is CASSSASERSYNEQFF.

V is TRBV6-1 and J is TRBJ2-3; 7 bases align to TRBD1. This CDR3 comprises 15 residues. Germline V gene lookup returns CDR1 MNHNS and CDR2 SASEGT. V gave up 6 bases and J gave up 0 bases; unmatched junction bases: 6. The CDR3 sequence is CASRIQGSSTDTQYF. The CDR3 DNA is TGTGCCAGCAGGATACAGGGGTCTAGCACAGATACGCAGTATTTT.

This clonotype was observed a handful of times. The chain combines TRBV5-6 with TRBJ1-2; weak D call: TRBD1 (6 bases). This CDR3 is built from 13 residues. Trimming shortened V by 4 bases and J by 1 base, and 8 bases separated the two germline ends. Germline V gives CDR1 SGHDT, CDR2 YYEEEE. The CDR3 protein is CASSPGDNYGYTF. DNA for the CDR3: TGTGCCAGCAGCCCAGGGGATAACTATGGCTACACCTTC. The whole variable domain, filled in from reference TRBV5-6 and TRBJ1-2, reads DAGVTQSPTHLIKTRGQQVTLRCSPKSGHDTVSWYQQALGQGPQFIFQYYEEEERQRGNFPDRFSGHQFPNYSSELNVNALLLGDSALYLCASSPGDNYGYTFGSGTRLTVV.

The sample holds a few counts of this clonotype. The chain combines TRBV24-1 with TRBJ2-1; 12 bases align to TRBD1. CDR1 is KGHDR and CDR2 is SFDVKD in the germline V gene. The V gene end was trimmed by 5 bases and the J gene end by 7 bases; junction bases not matched to a gene: 5. There are 15 residues in the CDR3. The CDR3 region is CATSAGTGGSNEQFF. The CDR3 DNA sequence: TGTGCCACCAGTGCCGGGACAGGGGGCTCAAATGAGCAGTTCTTC.

The V gene is TRBV7-6, the J gene TRBJ2-4, with 9 bases aligning to TRBD2. Per germline, CDR1 SGHVS and CDR2 FNYEAQ. The length of the CDR3 is 12 residues. The CDR3 spells CAIAGDKNIQYF. In nucleotides, the CDR3 is TGTGCTATAGCGGGGGACAAAAACATTCAGTACTTC.

V usage is TRBV28 and J usage is TRBJ2-5, with D uncertain. Judging by the DNA end, TRBJ2-7 fits better; the J call may be wrong. Germline assignment: CDR1 MDHEN and CDR2 SYDVKM. This CDR3 comprises 14 residues. The CDR3: CASSFNSVTYEQYF. The DNA for the CDR3 is TGTGCCAGCAGTTTTAACAGCGTAACCTACGAGCAGTACTTC.

This chain joins TRBV6-6 and TRBJ2-7; D is uncertain. The J call may not be correct, given that the DNA end is closer to TRBJ2-1. This CDR3 has 13 residues. Germline values: CDR1 MNHNY, CDR2 SVGAGI (reference sequence). This chain's CDR3 is CASNPSSYNEQFF. CDR3 coding DNA: TGTGCCAGCAACCCGAGCTCCTACAATGAGCAGTTCTTC.

This clonotype was counted at least ten times. The chain links TRBV28 to TRBJ1-2; D call uncertain. Germline lookup yields CDR1 MDHEN and CDR2 SYDVKM. The CDR3 sequence is 13 residues long. V was pared by 2 bases and J by 6 bases, with 10 bases between. CDR3: CASSLVRPHGYTF. DNA for the CDR3: TGTGCCAGCAGTTTAGTCAGGCCCCATGGCTACACCTTC.

The chain is built from TRBV7-3 and TRBJ2-7; 10 positions match TRBD2. The J call is doubtful: the DNA matches TRBJ2-1 better. Germline V gene sequence: CDR1 SGHTA, CDR2 FQGTGA. The CDR3 covers 15 residues. The CDR3 here is CASSPTSGDYNEQFF. CDR3 nucleotides: TGTGCCAGCAGCCCAACTAGCGGGGACTACAATGAGCAGTTCTTC.

This clonotype was counted at least ten times. The chain carries TRBV4-1 and TRBJ2-1; D is possibly TRBD1 (6 bases). V gave up 1 base and J gave up 0 bases, with 7 bases separating them. Looked up from germline, CDR1 is MGHRA and CDR2 is YSYEKL. The CDR3 totals 15 residues. The CDR3, as DNA: TGCGCCAGCAGCCAAGGGACAGTCTCCTACAATGAGCAGTTCTTC. It encodes CASSQGTVSYNEQFF.

The chain links TRBV7-2 to TRBJ2-7, with D possibly being TRBD2 (5 bases). The J call may not be correct, given that the DNA end is closer to TRBJ2-5. This CDR3 has 13 amino acids. CDR1 and CDR2 (germline): SGHTA, FQGNSA. CDR3 coding DNA: TGTGCCAGCAGCGCCACTAGGTGGGAGACCCAGTACTTC. Protein product: CASSATRWETQYF.

The chain has TRBV12-3 or TRBV12-4 and TRBJ1-1; TRBD1 aligns across 12 bases. J lost 4 bases, V lost 5 bases, and 5 bases had no gene match. The CDR3 contains 15 residues. CDR3 DNA: TGTGCCAGCAGTAGACCGGGACAGGGGGCCACTGAAGCTTTCTTT. It encodes CASSRPGQGATEAFF.